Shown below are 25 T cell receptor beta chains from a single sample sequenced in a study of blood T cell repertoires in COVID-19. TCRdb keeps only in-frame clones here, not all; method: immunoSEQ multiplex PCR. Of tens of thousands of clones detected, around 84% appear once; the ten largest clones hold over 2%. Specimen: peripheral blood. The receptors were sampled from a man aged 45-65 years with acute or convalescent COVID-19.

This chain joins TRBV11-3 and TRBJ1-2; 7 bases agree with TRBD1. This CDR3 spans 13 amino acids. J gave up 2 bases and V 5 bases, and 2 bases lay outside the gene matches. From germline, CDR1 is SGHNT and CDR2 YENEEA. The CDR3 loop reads CASSAQGNYGYTF. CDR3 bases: TGTGCCAGCAGCGCACAGGGGAACTATGGCTACACCTTC.

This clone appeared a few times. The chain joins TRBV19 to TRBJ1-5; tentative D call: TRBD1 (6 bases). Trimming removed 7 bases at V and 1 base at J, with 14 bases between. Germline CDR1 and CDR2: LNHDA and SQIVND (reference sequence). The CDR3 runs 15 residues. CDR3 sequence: CASMALQGSNQPQHF. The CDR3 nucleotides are TGTGCCAGTATGGCCTTACAGGGCAGCAATCAGCCCCAGCATTTT.

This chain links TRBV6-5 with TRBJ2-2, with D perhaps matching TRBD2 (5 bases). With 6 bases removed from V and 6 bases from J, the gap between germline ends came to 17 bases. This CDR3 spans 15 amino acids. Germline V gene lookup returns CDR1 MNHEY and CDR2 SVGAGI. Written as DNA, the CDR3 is TGTGCCAGCAGAACCTGGACCACCGGGGCCGGGGAGCTGTTTTTT. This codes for CASRTWTTGAGELFF.

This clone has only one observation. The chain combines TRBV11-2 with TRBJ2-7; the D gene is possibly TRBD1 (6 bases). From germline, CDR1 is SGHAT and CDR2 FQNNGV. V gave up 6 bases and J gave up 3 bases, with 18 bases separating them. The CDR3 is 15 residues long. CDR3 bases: TGTGCCAGCAGATCCAGGGACACGGCCCTCTACGAGCAGTACTTC. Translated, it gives CASRSRDTALYEQYF.

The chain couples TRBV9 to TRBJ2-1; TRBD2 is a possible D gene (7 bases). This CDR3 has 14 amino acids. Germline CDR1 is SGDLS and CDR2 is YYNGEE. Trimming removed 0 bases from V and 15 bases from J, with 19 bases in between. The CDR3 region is CASSVEGGGLERFF. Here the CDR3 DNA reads TGTGCCAGCAGCGTAGAAGGGGGAGGACTAGAAAGGTTCTTC. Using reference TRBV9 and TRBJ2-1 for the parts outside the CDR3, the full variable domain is DSGVTQTPKHLITATGQRVTLRCSPRSGDLSVYWYQQSLDQGLQFLIQYYNGEERAKGNILERFSAQQFPDLHSELNLSSLELGDSALYFCASSVEGGGLERFFGPGTRLTVL.

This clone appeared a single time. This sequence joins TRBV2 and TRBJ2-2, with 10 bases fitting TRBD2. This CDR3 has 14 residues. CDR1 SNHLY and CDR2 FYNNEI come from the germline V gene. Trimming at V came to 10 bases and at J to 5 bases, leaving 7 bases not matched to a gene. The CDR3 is CATELAGRTGELFF. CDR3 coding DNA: TGTGCCACCGAACTAGCGGGGAGGACCGGGGAGCTGTTTTTT.

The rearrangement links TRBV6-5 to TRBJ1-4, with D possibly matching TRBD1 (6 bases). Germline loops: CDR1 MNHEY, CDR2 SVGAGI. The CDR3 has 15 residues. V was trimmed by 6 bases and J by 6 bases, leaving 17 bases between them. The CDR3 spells CASRDSGEGYEKLFF. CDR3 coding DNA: TGTGCCAGCAGGGATTCAGGGGAAGGTTATGAAAAACTGTTTTTT.

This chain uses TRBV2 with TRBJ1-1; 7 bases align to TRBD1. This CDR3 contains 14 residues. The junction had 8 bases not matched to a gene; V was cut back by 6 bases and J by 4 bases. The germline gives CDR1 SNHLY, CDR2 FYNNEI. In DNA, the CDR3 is TGTGCCAGCAGCCATATTGACAGGGCCACTGAAGCTTTCTTT. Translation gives CASSHIDRATEAFF.

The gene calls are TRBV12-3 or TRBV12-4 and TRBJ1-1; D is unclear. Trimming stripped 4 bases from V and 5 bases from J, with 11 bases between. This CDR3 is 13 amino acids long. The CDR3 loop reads CASSYTGGTEAFF. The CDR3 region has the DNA TGTGCCAGCAGTTACACGGGAGGGACTGAAGCTTTCTTT.

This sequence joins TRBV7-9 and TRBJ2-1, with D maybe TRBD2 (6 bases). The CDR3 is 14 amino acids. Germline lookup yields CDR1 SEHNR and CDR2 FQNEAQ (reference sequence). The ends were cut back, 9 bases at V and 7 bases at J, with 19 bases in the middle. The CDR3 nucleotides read TGTGCCAGGGAAGGACTACAAACGCAAAATGAGCAGTTCTTC. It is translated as CAREGLQTQNEQFF.

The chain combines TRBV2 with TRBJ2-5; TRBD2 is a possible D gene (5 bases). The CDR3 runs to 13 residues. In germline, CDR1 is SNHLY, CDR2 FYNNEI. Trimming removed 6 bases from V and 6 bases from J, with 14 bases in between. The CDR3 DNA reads TGTGCCAGCAGCGTCGCGGGCAGGCAGACCCAGTACTTC. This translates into CASSVAGRQTQYF. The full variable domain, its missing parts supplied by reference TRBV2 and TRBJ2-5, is EPEVTQTPSHQVTQMGQEVILRCVPISNHLYFYWYRQILGQKVEFLVSFYNNEISEKSEIFDDQFSVERPDGSNFTLKIRSTKLEDSAMYFCASSVAGRQTQYFGPGTRLLVL.

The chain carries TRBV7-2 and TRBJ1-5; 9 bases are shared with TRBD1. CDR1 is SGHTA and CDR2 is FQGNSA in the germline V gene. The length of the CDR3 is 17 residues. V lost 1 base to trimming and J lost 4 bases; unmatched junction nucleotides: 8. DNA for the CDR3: TGTGCCAGCAGCTTAGGCCCCCGGGACAGGGATAATCAGCCCCAGCATTTT. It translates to CASSLGPRDRDNQPQHF.

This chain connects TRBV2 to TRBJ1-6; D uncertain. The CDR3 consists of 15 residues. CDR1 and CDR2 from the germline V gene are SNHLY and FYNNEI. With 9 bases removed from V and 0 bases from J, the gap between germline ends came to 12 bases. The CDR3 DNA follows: TGTGCCAGTCGGACGGGAAGCTCCTATAATTCACCCCTCCACTTT. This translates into CASRTGSSYNSPLHF.

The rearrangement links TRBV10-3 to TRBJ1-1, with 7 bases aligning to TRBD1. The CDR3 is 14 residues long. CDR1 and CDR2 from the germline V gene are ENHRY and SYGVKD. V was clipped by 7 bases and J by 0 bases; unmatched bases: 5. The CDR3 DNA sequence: TGTGCCATCACGGGGACAGCCATGAACACTGAAGCTTTCTTT. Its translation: CAITGTAMNTEAFF.

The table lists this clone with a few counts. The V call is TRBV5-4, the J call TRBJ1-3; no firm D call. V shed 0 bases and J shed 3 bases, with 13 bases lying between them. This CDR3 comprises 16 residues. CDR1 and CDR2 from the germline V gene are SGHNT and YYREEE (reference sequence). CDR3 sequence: CASSLGGRGGGNTIYF. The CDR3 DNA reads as TGTGCCAGCAGCTTGGGCGGGCGCGGAGGTGGAAACACCATATATTTT.

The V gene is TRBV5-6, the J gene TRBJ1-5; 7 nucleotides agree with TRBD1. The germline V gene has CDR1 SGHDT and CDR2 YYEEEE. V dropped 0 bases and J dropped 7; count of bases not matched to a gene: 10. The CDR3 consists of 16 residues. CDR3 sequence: CASSLGPTGVGQPQHF. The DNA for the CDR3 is TGTGCCAGCAGCTTGGGTCCCACAGGGGTGGGACAGCCCCAGCATTTT.

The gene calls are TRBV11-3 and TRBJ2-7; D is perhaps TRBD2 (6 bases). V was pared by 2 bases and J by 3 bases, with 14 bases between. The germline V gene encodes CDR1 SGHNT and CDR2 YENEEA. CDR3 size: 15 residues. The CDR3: CASSLTGGINYEQYF. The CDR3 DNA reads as TGTGCCAGCAGCTTAACCGGGGGAATAAACTACGAGCAGTACTTC. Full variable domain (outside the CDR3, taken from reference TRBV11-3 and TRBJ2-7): EAGVVQSPRYKIIEKKQPVAFWCNPISGHNTLYWYLQNLGQGPELLIRYENEEAVDDSQLPKDRFSAERLKGVDSTLKIQPAELGDSAVYLCASSLTGGINYEQYFGPGTRLTVT.

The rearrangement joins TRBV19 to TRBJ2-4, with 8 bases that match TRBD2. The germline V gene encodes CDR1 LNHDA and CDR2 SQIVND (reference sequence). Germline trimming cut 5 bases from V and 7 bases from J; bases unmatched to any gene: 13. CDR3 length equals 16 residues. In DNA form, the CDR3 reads TGTGCCAGTAGTGTACCTTCCGGGACTAGGTCCAACATTCAGTACTTC. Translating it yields CASSVPSGTRSNIQYF.

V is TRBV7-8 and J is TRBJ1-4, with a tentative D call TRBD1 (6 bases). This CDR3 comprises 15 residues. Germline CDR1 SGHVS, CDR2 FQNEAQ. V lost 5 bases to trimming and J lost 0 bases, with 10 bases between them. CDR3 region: CASSATGSTNEKLFF. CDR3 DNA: TGTGCCAGCAGCGCGACAGGTTCAACTAATGAAAAACTGTTTTTT.

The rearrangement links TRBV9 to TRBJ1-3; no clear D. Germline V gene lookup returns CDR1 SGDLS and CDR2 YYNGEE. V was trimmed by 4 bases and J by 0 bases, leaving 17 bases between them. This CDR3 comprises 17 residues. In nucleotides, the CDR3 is TGTGCCAGCAGCCCCTCGTCTGGAGGGCGCTCTGGAAACACCATATATTTT. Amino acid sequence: CASSPSSGGRSGNTIYF.

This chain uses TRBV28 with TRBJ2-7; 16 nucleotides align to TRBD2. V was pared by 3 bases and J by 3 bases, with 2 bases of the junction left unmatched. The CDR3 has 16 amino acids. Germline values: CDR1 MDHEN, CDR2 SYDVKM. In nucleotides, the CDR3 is TGTGCCAGCAGTTTGGGACTAGCGGGAGGGGACTACGAGCAGTACTTC. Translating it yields CASSLGLAGGDYEQYF.

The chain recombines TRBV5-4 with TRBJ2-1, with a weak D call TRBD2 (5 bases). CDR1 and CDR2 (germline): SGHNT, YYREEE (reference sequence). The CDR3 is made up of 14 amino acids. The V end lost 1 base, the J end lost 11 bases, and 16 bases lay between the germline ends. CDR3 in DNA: TGTGCCAGCAGCTTGTCCGGAGCGGTACTGCAGCAGTTCTTC. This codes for CASSLSGAVLQQFF.

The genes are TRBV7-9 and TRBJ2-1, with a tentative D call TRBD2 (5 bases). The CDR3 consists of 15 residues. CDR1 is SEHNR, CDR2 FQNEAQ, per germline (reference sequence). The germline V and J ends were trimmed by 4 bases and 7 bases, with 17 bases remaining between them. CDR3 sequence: CASSSRRGRSNEQFF. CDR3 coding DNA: TGTGCCAGCAGCTCTCGACGGGGAAGGAGTAATGAGCAGTTCTTC.

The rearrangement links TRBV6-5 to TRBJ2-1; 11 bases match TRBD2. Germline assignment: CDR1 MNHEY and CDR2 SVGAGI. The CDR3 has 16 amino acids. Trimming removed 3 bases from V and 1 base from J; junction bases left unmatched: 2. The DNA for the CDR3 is TGTGCCAGCAGTTATAGCGGGAGGGGTTCCTACAATGAGCAGTTCTTC. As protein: CASSYSGRGSYNEQFF.

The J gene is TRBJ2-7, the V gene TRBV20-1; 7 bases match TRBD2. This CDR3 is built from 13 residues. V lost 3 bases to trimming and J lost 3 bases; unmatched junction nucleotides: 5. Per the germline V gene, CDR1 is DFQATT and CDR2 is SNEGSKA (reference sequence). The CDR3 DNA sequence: TGCAGTGCTAGTGTAGCGGGCCGCTACGAGCAGTACTTC. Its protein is CSASVAGRYEQYF.